This TCR beta chain was found in a study of shared clonotypes between healthy human individuals. The run depth of the assay was deep. Produced via immunoSEQ multiplex PCR; TCRdb's table is partial and in-frame only. The sample has roughly 2 million clones, under 97% seen once. Germline CDR1 reads SGHRS; CDR2 reads YFSETQ. V shed 4 bases and J 0 bases; nucleotides not matched to a gene: 5. There are 17 residues in the CDR3. Source material: naive CD4+ T cells sorted from blood. Subset of the sample: CD45RA+ positively selected. This chain links TRBV5-1 with TRBJ1-6; 9 bases match TRBD1. The TCR comes from a man between 18 and 35 years old in good health. The CDR3 DNA reads TGCGCCAGCAGCCCGGGACAGGGCTACTCCTATAATTCACCCCTCCACTTT. This codes for CASSPGQGYSYNSPLHF.